This T cell receptor beta chain originates from a study of OX40 agonist ivuxolimab in advanced cancers. Study-level information: Patients took ivuxolimab, an agonistic anti-OX40 (CD134) antibody.

This table comes from immunoSEQ multiplex PCR, and its TCRdb copy is limited to in-frame clones, with some not included. This sample carries around 18,000 clones, about 90% of them seen once, and the ten largest clones take about half. The CDR3 consists of 15 residues. Trimming pared 1 base from V and 2 bases from J, leaving 11 bases between. Germline loops: CDR1 MGHRA, CDR2 YSYEKL. Sequencing was performed on CD4+ or CD8+ T cells sorted from blood, taken in a trial of the OX40 agonist ivuxolimab. This chain links TRBV4-1 with TRBJ2-5, with D unresolved. The TCR originated in an adult with an advanced solid tumor such as melanoma, head and neck, liver or kidney cancer. CDR3 nucleotides: TGCGCCAGCAGCCAAGGGTCCCTCCTTCAAGAGACCCAGTACTTC. This sequence encodes CASSQGSLLQETQYF.